This record concerns one T cell receptor beta chain sequence. A far larger clone is off by one base, so a read error is likely. In the same sample, other DNA sequences code for this CDR3. Some clones are missing from TCRdb's copy, which holds only in-frame ones; the method was immunoSEQ multiplex PCR. Found here are around 690,000 clones, 90% of them singletons; the top ten hold roughly 36%. This record belongs to a study of shared clonotypes between healthy human individuals. Overall study: Researchers assigned three CD4 naive, three CD4 memory, two CD8 naive and one CD8 memory plate to each donor.

Material: memory CD8+ T cells from PBMCs. Subset here: CD45RO+ cells pooled with CCR7-negative TemRA cells. The clonotype was recovered from a man aged 18 to 29 in good health. Some clones in this sample may be carry-over from other donors' samples.

The CDR3 nucleotides are TGTGCCAGCAGCTTCGGAAATCAGCCCCAGCATTTT. Its protein is CASSFGNQPQHF. This rearrangement joins TRBV11-2 to TRBJ1-5; D remains unclear. The V gene lost 3 bases and the J gene lost 4 bases, with 4 bases spanning the gap. This CDR3 is built from 12 residues. Germline V gives CDR1 SGHAT, CDR2 FQNNGV.